Listed here is a single T cell receptor beta chain. Its antigen remains unidentified. The PCR contained 60 Vbeta and 13 Jbeta primers. Some clones are missing from TCRdb's copy, which holds only in-frame ones; the method was immunoSEQ multiplex PCR. The sample totals about 200,000 clones. The data belong to a study of cytomegalovirus exposure and HLA in healthy donors. Study-level background: The early release's HLA-typed donors yielded 80 million to 95 million unique TCRs.

Study-wide results and caveats: Beyond CMV serostatus, there was no information to go on about immune exposure. In a later analysis, TCR association rates varied by HLA locus: DRB1 most, HLA-C fewest. Most subjects' HLA-A and HLA-B alleles were reportedly predicted from TCR beta sequences.

This CDR3 has 16 amino acids. Trimming cost V 5 bases and J 2 bases; bases outside gene matches: 5. Germline CDR1 and CDR2: MDHEN and SYDVKM. The clonotype originates from a boy aged 5-17 years in good health and CMV-seronegative. The chain uses TRBV28 and TRBJ1-4; 10 nucleotides line up with TRBD1. The sample comprised PBMCs. CDR3 loop: CASSRGTGDTNEKLFF. The DNA of the CDR3 is TGTGCCAGCAGTAGGGGGACAGGGGACACTAATGAAAAACTGTTTTTT.